Below, one T cell receptor (beta chain) is given with its context. The sample belongs to a study of blood T cell repertoires in COVID-19. In the study overall: PBMCs, B-cell-depleted T cells, or T cells provided the cDNA or gDNA that made up the material.

Per the original data handling: Counts of nucleated cells, estimated from reference gene primer amplification, were obtained. TCRdb's copy holds only in-frame clones and misses some; the assay was immunoSEQ multiplex PCR. V and J calls and clone size follow that table, whereas D and trimming were derived from the DNA. The table has 200,000 to 250,000 clones, roughly 90% seen once. Germline loops: CDR1 MGHRA, CDR2 YSYEKL. Trimming removed 1 base from V and 1 base from J, with 7 bases in between. The CDR3 totals 14 residues. V is TRBV4-1 and J is TRBJ1-1; tentatively, D is TRBD1 (5 bases). The source of this sequence is a woman aged 60-75 years with acute or convalescent COVID-19. The sequencing sample was made of peripheral blood. In nucleotides, the CDR3 is TGCGCCAGCAGCCAAGGGGGCGGGAACACTGAAGCTTTCTTT. Its protein is CASSQGGGNTEAFF.